This T cell receptor beta chain was documented in a study of blood T cell repertoires in COVID-19. On the study more broadly: The United States, Italy and Spain provided the acute and convalescent COVID-19 samples. PBMCs, B-cell-depleted T cells, or T cells provided the cDNA or gDNA that made up the material.

CDR3 length equals 13 residues. Trimming left V 0 bases short and J 7 bases short, with 10 bases between. Germline V gives CDR1 SGHRS, CDR2 YFSETQ. The data were produced by immunoSEQ multiplex PCR, yet TCRdb's version contains in-frame clones alone and is incomplete. The sample has about 120,000 clones, roughly four fifths seen once. This chain uses TRBV5-1 with TRBJ1-1; TRBD1 is a possible D gene (6 bases). This receptor was identified in a human donor in a cohort sampled during active COVID-19. Sequencing input: peripheral blood. For the CDR3, the DNA is TGCGCCAGCAGCTTGGGGACAGCCTTTGAAGCTTTCTTT. This sequence encodes CASSLGTAFEAFF.